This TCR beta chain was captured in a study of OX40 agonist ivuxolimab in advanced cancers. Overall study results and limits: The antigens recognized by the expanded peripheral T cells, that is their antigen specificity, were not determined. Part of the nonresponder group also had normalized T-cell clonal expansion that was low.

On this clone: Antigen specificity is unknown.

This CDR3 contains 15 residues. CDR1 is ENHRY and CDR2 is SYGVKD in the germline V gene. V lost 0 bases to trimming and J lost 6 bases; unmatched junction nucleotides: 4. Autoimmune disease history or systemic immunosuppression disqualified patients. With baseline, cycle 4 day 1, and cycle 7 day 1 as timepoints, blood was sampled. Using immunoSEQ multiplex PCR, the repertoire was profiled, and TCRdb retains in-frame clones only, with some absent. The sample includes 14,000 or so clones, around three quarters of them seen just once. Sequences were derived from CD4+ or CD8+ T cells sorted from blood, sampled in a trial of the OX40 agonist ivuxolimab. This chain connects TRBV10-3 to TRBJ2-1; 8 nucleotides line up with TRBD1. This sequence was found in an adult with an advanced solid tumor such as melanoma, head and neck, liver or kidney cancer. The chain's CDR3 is CAISESLQGVNEQFF. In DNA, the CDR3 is TGTGCCATCAGTGAGTCGCTACAGGGGGTCAATGAGCAGTTCTTC.